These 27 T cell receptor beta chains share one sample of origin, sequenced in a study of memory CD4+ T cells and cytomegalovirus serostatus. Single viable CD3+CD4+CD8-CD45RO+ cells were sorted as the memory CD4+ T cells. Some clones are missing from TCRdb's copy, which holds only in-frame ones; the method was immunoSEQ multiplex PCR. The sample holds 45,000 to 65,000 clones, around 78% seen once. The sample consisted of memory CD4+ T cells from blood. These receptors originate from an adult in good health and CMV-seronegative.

CDR3 region: CASSETGHQPQHF. The CDR3 DNA is TGTGCCAGCAGCGAGACAGGGCATCAGCCCCAGCATTTT. This chain uses TRBV5-6 with TRBJ1-5; 7 bases agree with TRBD1. Per germline, CDR1 SGHDT and CDR2 YYEEEE. There are 13 residues in the CDR3. With V trimmed by 4 bases and J by 5 bases, 3 bases remained unmatched.

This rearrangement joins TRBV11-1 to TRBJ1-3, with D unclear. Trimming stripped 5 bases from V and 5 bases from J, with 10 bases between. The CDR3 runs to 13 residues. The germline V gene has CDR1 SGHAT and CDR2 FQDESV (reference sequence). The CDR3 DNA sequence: TGTGCCAGCAGCCTACAGAACCGAAACACCATATATTTT. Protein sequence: CASSLQNRNTIYF.

Here the CDR3 reads CASSLNDFGNTGELFF. The CDR3 DNA sequence: TGTGCCAGCAGCCTCAACGACTTCGGAAACACCGGGGAGCTGTTTTTT. This chain links TRBV2 with TRBJ2-2; D ambiguous. V shed 6 bases and J shed 2 bases, with 16 bases lying between them. The CDR3 spans 16 residues. Looked up from germline, CDR1 is SNHLY and CDR2 is FYNNEI.

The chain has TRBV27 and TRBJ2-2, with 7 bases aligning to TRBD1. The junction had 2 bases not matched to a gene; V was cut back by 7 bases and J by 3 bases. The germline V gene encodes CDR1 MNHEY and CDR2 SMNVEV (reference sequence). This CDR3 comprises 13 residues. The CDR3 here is CASTTGDTGELFF. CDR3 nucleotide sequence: TGTGCCAGCACCACAGGGGACACCGGGGAGCTGTTTTTT.

The CDR3 DNA sequence: TGTGCCAGCAGTTCCGGGACAGGGGCCCTTTCACCCCTCCACTTT. This sequence encodes CASSSGTGALSPLHF. V gene TRBV6-5 combines with J gene TRBJ1-6; 10 positions match TRBD1. Germline CDR1 and CDR2: MNHEY and SVGAGI. The CDR3 is 15 residues long. Trimming cost V 4 bases and J 9 bases; bases outside gene matches: 6.

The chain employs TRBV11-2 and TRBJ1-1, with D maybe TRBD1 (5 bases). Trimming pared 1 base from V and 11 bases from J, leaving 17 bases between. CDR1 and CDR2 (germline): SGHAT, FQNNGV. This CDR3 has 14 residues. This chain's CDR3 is CASSLGSGRTKAFF. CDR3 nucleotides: TGTGCCAGCAGCTTAGGATCGGGAAGGACAAAGGCTTTCTTT.

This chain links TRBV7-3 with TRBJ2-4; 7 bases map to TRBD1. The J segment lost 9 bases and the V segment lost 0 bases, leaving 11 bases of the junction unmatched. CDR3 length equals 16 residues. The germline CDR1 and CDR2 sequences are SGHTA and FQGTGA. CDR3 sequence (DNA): TGTGCCAGCAGCTTAACGGGGGACAGCCGAGATAGCATTCAGTACTTC. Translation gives CASSLTGDSRDSIQYF.

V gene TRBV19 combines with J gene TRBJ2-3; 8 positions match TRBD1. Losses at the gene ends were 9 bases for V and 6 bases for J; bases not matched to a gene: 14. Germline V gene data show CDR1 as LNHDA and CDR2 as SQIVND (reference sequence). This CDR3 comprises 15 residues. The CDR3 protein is CASRGPDRDFDTQYF. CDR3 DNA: TGTGCCAGCCGTGGTCCGGACAGGGATTTTGATACGCAGTATTTT.

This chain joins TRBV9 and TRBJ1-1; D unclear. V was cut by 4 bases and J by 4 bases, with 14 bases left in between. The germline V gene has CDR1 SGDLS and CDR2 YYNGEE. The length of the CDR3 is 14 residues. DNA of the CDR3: TGTGCCAGCAGCACTGACTACTTTGGCACTGAAGCTTTCTTT. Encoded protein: CASSTDYFGTEAFF.

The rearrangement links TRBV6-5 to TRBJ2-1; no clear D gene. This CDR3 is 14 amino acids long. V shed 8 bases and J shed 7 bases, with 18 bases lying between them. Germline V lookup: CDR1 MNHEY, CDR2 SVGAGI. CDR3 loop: CASADKGQFNEQFF. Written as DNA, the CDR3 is TGTGCCAGCGCCGACAAGGGTCAATTTAATGAGCAGTTCTTC.

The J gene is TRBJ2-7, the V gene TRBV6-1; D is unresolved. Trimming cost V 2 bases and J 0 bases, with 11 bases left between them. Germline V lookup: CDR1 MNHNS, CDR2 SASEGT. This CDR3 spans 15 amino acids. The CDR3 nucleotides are TGTGCCAGCAGTGAACCGGTGGGTGGCTCCTACGAGCAGTACTTC. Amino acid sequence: CASSEPVGGSYEQYF.

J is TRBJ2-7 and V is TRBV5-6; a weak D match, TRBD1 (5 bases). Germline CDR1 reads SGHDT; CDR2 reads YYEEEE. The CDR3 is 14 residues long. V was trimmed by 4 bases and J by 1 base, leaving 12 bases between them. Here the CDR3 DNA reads TGTGCCAGCAGCCCCCGACAGCTTTCCTACGAGCAGTACTTC. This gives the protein CASSPRQLSYEQYF.

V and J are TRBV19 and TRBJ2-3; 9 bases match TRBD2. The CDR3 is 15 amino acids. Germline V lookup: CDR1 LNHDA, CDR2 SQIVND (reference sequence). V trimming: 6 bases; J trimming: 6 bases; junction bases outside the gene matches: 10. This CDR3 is CASSLTRGGSDTQYF. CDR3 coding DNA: TGTGCCAGTAGCCTAACGCGGGGGGGCTCGGATACGCAGTATTTT.

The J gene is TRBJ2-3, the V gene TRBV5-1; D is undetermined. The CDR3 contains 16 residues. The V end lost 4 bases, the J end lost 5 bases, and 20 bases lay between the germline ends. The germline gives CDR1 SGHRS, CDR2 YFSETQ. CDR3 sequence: CASSQRQGEVGDTQYF. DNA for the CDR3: TGCGCCAGCAGCCAGCGCCAAGGAGAGGTGGGAGATACGCAGTATTTT. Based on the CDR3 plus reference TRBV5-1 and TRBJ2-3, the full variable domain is KAGVTQTPRYLIKTRGQQVTLSCSPISGHRSVSWYQQTPGQGLQFLFEYFSETQRNKGNFPGRFSGRQFSNSRSEMNVSTLELGDSALYLCASSQRQGEVGDTQYFGPGTRLTVL.

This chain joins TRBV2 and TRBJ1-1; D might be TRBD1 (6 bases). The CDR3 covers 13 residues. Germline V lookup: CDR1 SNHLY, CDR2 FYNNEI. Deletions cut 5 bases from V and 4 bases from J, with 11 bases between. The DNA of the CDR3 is TGTGCCAGCAGTCGGCAGGGGTCCACTGAAGCTTTCTTT. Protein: CASSRQGSTEAFF.

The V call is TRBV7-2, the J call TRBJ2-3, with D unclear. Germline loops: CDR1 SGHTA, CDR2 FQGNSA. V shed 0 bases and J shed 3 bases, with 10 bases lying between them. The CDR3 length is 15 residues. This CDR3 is CASSLAHNPTDTQYF. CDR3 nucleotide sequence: TGTGCCAGCAGCTTAGCGCACAACCCGACAGATACGCAGTATTTT.

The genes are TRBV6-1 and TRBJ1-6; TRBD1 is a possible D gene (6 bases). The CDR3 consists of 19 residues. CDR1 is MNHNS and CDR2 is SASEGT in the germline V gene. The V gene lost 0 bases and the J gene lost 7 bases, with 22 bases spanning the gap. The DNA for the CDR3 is TGTGCCAGCAGTGAAGCTAGGAGTCCCGGGGGCGCGTGGAATTCACCCCTCCACTTT. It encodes CASSEARSPGGAWNSPLHF.

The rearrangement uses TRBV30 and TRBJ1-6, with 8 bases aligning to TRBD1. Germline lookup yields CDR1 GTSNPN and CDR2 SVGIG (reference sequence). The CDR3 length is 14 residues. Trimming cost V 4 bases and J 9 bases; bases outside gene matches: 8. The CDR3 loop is CAWNQGAGSSPLHF. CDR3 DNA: TGTGCCTGGAATCAGGGGGCAGGAAGTTCACCCCTCCACTTT.

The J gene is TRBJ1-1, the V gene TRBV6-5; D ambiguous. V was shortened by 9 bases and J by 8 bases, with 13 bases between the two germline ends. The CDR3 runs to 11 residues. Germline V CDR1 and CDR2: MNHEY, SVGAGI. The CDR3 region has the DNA TGTGCCAGTACACCCTCTACGGAAGCTTTCTTT. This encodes CASTPSTEAFF.

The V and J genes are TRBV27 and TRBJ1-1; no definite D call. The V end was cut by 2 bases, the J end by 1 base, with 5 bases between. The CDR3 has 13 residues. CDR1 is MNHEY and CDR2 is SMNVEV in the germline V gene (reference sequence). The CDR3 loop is CASSLGWNTEAFF. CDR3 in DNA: TGTGCCAGCAGTTTAGGGTGGAACACTGAAGCTTTCTTT.

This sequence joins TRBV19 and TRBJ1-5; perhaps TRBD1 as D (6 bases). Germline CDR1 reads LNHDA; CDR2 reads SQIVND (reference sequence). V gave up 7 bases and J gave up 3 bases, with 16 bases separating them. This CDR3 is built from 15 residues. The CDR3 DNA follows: TGTGCCAGTATGGCGGGTGGGGGGCTCAATCAGCCCCAGCATTTT. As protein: CASMAGGGLNQPQHF.

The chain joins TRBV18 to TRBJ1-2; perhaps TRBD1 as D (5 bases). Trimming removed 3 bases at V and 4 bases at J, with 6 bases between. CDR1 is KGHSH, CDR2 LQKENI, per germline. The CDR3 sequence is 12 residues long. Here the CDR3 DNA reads TGTGCCAGCTCACCCGACAGCTATGGCTACACCTTC. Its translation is CASSPDSYGYTF.

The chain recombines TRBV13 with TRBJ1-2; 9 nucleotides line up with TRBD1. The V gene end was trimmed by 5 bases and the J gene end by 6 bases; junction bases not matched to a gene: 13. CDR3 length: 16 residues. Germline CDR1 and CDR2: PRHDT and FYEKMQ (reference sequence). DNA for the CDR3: TGTGCCAGCAGCCCAACACCGCGGGACAGGGTGAATGGCTACACCTTC. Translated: CASSPTPRDRVNGYTF.

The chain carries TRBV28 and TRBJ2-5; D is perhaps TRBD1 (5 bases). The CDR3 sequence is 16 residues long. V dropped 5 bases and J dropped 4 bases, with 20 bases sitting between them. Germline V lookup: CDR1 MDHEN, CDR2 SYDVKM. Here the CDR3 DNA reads TGTGCCAGCAGTCCTCAAGGGGCAGGGATGGGAGAGACCCAGTACTTC. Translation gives CASSPQGAGMGETQYF.

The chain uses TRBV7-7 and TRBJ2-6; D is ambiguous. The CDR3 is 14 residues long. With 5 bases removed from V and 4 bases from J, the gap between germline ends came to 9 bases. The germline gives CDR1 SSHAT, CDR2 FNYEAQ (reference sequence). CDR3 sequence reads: CASSPFLGANVLTF. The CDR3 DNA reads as TGTGCCAGCAGCCCATTCTTGGGGGCCAACGTCCTGACTTTC.

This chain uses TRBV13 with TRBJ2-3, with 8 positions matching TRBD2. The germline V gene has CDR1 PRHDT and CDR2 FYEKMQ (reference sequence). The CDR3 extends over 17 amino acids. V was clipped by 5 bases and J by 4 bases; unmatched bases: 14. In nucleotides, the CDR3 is TGTGCCAGCAGCCGCCCCCGGGGGGGAGTGGTAGCAGATACGCAGTATTTT. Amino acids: CASSRPRGGVVADTQYF.

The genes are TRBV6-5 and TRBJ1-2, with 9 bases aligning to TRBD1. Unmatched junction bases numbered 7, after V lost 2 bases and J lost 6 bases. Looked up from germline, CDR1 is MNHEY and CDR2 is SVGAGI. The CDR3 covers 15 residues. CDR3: CASSYPADRGHGYTF. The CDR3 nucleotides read TGTGCCAGCAGTTACCCCGCGGACAGGGGACATGGCTACACCTTC.